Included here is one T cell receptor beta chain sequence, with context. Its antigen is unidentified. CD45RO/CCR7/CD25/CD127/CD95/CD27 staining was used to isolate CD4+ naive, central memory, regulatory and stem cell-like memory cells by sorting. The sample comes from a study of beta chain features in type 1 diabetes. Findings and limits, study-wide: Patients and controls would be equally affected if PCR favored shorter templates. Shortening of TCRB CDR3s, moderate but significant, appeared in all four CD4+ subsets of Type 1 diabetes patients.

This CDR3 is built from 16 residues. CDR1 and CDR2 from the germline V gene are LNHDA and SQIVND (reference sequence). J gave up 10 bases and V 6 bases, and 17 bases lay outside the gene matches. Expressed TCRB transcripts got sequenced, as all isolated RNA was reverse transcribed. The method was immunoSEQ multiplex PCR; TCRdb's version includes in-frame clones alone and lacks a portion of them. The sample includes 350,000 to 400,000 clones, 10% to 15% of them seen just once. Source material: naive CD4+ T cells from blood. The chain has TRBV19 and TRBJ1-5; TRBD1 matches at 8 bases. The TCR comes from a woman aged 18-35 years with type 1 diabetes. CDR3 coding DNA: TGTGCCAGTAGAGGACGGACAGGGAGTACTATCAAACCCCAGCATTTT. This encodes CASRGRTGSTIKPQHF.